The next 28 T cell receptor beta chains were all read from a single sample in a study of spatial heterogeneity in lung cancer (dated by TCRdb to between 2019 and 2020). The time point label, read with the paper, signifies: sample taken at primary tumor resection. Libraries were made using 5' RACE. TCRdb records NextSeq 500 as the sequencer. TCRdb reprocessed the public reads (quality trimming at Q25 with fastp, clone calling with MiXCR) and kept in-frame beta chains. Every CDR3 protein is listed once, alongside the most common genes and DNA of its rows. The sample table records under 30,000 distinct CDR3 sequences; approximately 4.6% of these occur just once. 5.2% of the sample goes to the ten largest clones. The input for sequencing was PBMCs, taken at surgery. The receptors were sampled from a male donor with early-stage non-small cell lung cancer.

This rearrangement joins TRBV30 to TRBJ2-5, with 8 bases lining up with TRBD1. The germline V gene encodes CDR1 GTSNPN and CDR2 SVGIG (reference sequence). The length of the CDR3 is 13 residues. The trim removed 1 base at V and 5 bases at J, leaving 3 bases unmatched. The CDR3 here is CAWSGTGSETQYF. CDR3 DNA sequence: TGTGCCTGGAGTGGGACAGGGTCCGAGACCCAGTACTTC.

This clonotype has at least ten counts. The chain employs TRBV7-2 and TRBJ1-1, with D unclear. Trimming pared 8 bases from V and 0 bases from J, leaving 10 bases between. The V gene's germline CDR1 is SGHTA and CDR2 FQGNSA. The CDR3 sequence is 13 residues long. For the CDR3, the DNA is TGTGCCAGCGGCAGACTAGTGAACACTGAAGCTTTCTTT. Its protein product is CASGRLVNTEAFF.

This clonotype has ten or more counts. The chain employs TRBV7-2 and TRBJ2-7; D is unclear. This CDR3 spans 14 amino acids. The ends were cut back, 5 bases at V and 6 bases at J, with 17 bases in the middle. Germline values: CDR1 SGHTA, CDR2 FQGNSA. The DNA for the CDR3 is TGTGCCAGCAGCCCTGGCCTGACACAAGGCGAGCAGTACTTC. This translates into CASSPGLTQGEQYF.

In its sample, this clonotype was seen many times. V gene TRBV30 combines with J gene TRBJ2-1; TRBD2 matches at 13 bases. V lost 3 bases and J lost 8; bases outside the gene matches: 7. The V gene's germline CDR1 is GTSNPN and CDR2 SVGIG (reference sequence). This CDR3 has 15 residues. CDR3 residues: CAWRKGTSGKDEQFF. The CDR3 region has the DNA TGTGCCTGGAGGAAAGGGACTAGCGGGAAGGATGAGCAGTTCTTC.

This clonotype has a count of ten or more. The chain recombines TRBV7-8 with TRBJ1-6; D is ambiguous. With 7 bases removed from V and 0 bases from J, the gap between germline ends came to 13 bases. Germline V gene lookup returns CDR1 SGHVS and CDR2 FQNEAQ. The CDR3 has 16 residues. CDR3 coding DNA: TGTGCCAGCACCGAAGGGCGACTCTCCTATAATTCACCCCTCCACTTT. It encodes CASTEGRLSYNSPLHF.

This clonotype was seen many times. The chain combines TRBV7-2 with TRBJ2-4; D is unresolved. CDR1 is SGHTA, CDR2 FQGNSA, per germline. There are 15 residues in the CDR3. V was pared by 6 bases and J by 1 base, with 13 bases between. The CDR3: CASSLGALAKNIQYF. CDR3 in DNA: TGTGCCAGCAGTCTGGGCGCCTTGGCCAAAAACATTCAGTACTTC.

This clonotype showed up many times. The rearrangement joins TRBV20-1 to TRBJ2-5, with D maybe TRBD2 (5 bases). Germline CDR1 and CDR2: DFQATT and SNEGSKA (reference sequence). The CDR3 runs to 14 residues. Trimming stripped 0 bases from V and 5 bases from J, with 13 bases between. The CDR3 spells CSARDSRGLETQYF. Written as DNA, the CDR3 is TGCAGTGCTAGAGATAGTAGAGGACTGGAGACCCAGTACTTC.

In its sample, this clonotype was seen many times. The J gene is TRBJ1-2, the V gene TRBV28; no clear D. The V gene's germline CDR1 is MDHEN and CDR2 SYDVKM. The CDR3 covers 13 residues. Deletions cut 6 bases from V and 4 bases from J, with 12 bases between. The CDR3 loop reads CASSPGLAYGYTF. CDR3 nucleotide sequence: TGTGCCAGCAGCCCCGGACTTGCCTATGGCTACACCTTC.

This clonotype was counted ten times or more. This chain connects TRBV28 to TRBJ2-5; possibly TRBD2 for D (5 bases). CDR1 is MDHEN, CDR2 SYDVKM, per germline. Trimming removed 3 bases at V and 4 bases at J, with 12 bases between. The CDR3 is 14 amino acids. CDR3 nucleotide sequence: TGTGCCAGCAGTTTCCCGGGCGGGTCAGAGACCCAGTACTTC. Translating it yields CASSFPGGSETQYF.

This clonotype was found many times. The chain is built from TRBV30 and TRBJ1-3, with no clear D. CDR3 length equals 11 residues. Germline-derived CDR1 and CDR2 are GTSNPN and SVGIG (reference sequence). V was clipped by 0 bases and J by 4 bases, with 1 base between them. CDR3 DNA: TGTGCCTGGAGTGTGGGAAACACCATATATTTT. Translating it yields CAWSVGNTIYF.

This clonotype showed up many times. The rearrangement uses TRBV20-1 and TRBJ1-1; D call uncertain. Germline V gene data show CDR1 as DFQATT and CDR2 as SNEGSKA (reference sequence). Trimming left V 6 bases short and J 2 bases short, with 10 bases between. The CDR3 has 12 residues. CDR3 sequence reads: CSAEGINTEAFF. CDR3 bases: TGCAGTGCCGAGGGTATTAACACTGAAGCTTTCTTT.

This clonotype was counted between two and nine times. V is TRBV9 and J is TRBJ2-3; 7 positions match TRBD1. The CDR3 is made up of 15 amino acids. CDR1 is SGDLS and CDR2 is YYNGEE in the germline V gene. Germline trimming cut 0 bases from V and 1 base from J; bases unmatched to any gene: 2. In DNA form, the CDR3 reads TGTGCCAGCAGCGTAGGAGGGACAGGCACAGATACGCAGTATTTT. This gives the protein CASSVGGTGTDTQYF.

The sample holds many counts of this clonotype. The chain combines TRBV21-1 with TRBJ2-3; the table gives TRBD2 as D, unverified against the DNA. TRBV21-1 has pseudogene status. The CDR3 consists of 18 residues. The CDR3, as DNA: TGTGCCAGCAGCAAAGGTCCCCTCTTAGCGCGACGCACAGATACGCAGTATTTT. Its protein is CASSKGPLLARRTDTQYF.

This clonotype occurred many times. The gene calls are TRBV28 and TRBJ2-2; D may be TRBD1 (5 bases). Germline assignment: CDR1 MDHEN and CDR2 SYDVKM. The CDR3 runs 14 residues. Trimming cost V 8 bases and J 0 bases, with 10 bases left between them. As DNA, the CDR3 is TGTGCCAGCCGTTCGACAGCGAACACCGGGGAGCTGTTTTTT. Translation gives CASRSTANTGELFF.

This clonotype was picked up many times. J is TRBJ1-3 and V is TRBV20-1, with a weak D call TRBD1 (5 bases). In germline, CDR1 is DFQATT, CDR2 SNEGSKA (reference sequence). Trimming removed 3 bases from V and 6 bases from J, with 12 bases in between. This CDR3 is 13 amino acids long. The CDR3, as DNA: TGCAGTGCTAGGTGGGGGGAAGTAAACACCATATATTTT. It specifies CSARWGEVNTIYF.

The J gene is TRBJ2-1, the V gene TRBV9; the D is unclear. The CDR3 has 14 residues. Trimming removed 0 bases at V and 9 bases at J, with 13 bases between. From germline, CDR1 is SGDLS and CDR2 YYNGEE. The CDR3 nucleotides read TGTGCCAGCAGCGTAGCTGGGTCGGGCAGTGAGCAGTTCTTC. Its protein is CASSVAGSGSEQFF.

Ten or more counts support this clonotype. The V call is TRBV7-2, the J call TRBJ2-1; weak D call: TRBD1 (5 bases). Germline V lookup: CDR1 SGHTA, CDR2 FQGNSA. The ends were cut back, 1 base at V and 2 bases at J, with 15 bases in the middle. The CDR3 is 17 amino acids. The CDR3 is CASSLDPTGPPYNEQFF. CDR3 bases: TGTGCCAGCAGCTTAGACCCTACAGGTCCCCCCTACAATGAGCAGTTCTTC. Looking up the rest from reference TRBV7-2 and TRBJ2-1 gives the full variable domain: GAGVSQSPSNKVTEKGKDVELRCDPISGHTALYWYRQSLGQGLEFLIYFQGNSAPDKSGLPSDRFSAERTGGSVSTLTIQRTQQEDSAVYLCASSLDPTGPPYNEQFFGPGTRLTVL.

This clonotype was recorded many times. The chain has TRBV19 and TRBJ1-5, with unresolved D. The CDR3 extends over 17 amino acids. Trimming took 7 bases from V and 4 from J, leaving 23 bases between them. In germline, CDR1 is LNHDA, CDR2 SQIVND (reference sequence). CDR3 loop: CASTPYPREWQNQPQHF. DNA of the CDR3: TGTGCCAGTACCCCGTATCCCCGGGAATGGCAAAATCAGCCCCAGCATTTT.

This clonotype was recorded at least ten times. The J gene is TRBJ2-7, the V gene TRBV6-5, with a weak D call TRBD1 (5 bases). V lost 6 bases to trimming and J lost 3 bases, with 15 bases between them. CDR1 MNHEY and CDR2 SVGAGI come from the germline V gene. The CDR3 totals 14 residues. CDR3 in amino acids: CASRLLQESYEQYF. The DNA for the CDR3 is TGTGCCAGCAGACTATTACAGGAGAGCTACGAGCAGTACTTC.

By share of the sample, this clonotype is medium-sized. The chain employs TRBV5-1 and TRBJ2-7; no clear D gene. Trimming took off 1 base at V and 3 bases at J, with 5 bases between the two ends. The CDR3 contains 12 residues. Germline V CDR1 and CDR2: SGHRS, YFSETQ. CDR3 region: CASSLPSYEQYF. Written as DNA, the CDR3 is TGCGCCAGCAGCTTGCCTAGCTACGAGCAGTACTTC.

This clonotype was found many times. This chain links TRBV5-1 with TRBJ2-7; 10 bases align to TRBD1. The V and J ends lost 4 bases and 8 bases, in that order; junction bases with no gene match: 6. The CDR3 extends over 13 amino acids. Germline CDR1 is SGHRS and CDR2 is YFSETQ. The CDR3 DNA is TGCGCCAGCAGCCCTTGGACAGGGGGACAGCAGTACTTC. It translates to CASSPWTGGQQYF.

This clonotype was seen many times. V gene TRBV5-1 combines with J gene TRBJ2-7; 9 bases are shared with TRBD1. J gave up 2 bases and V 6 bases, and 3 bases lay outside the gene matches. This CDR3 is 13 amino acids long. Germline lookup yields CDR1 SGHRS and CDR2 YFSETQ. CDR3: CASTDRGTYEQYF. The CDR3 DNA reads as TGCGCCAGCACGGACAGGGGTACCTACGAGCAGTACTTC.

This clonotype has at least ten counts. The V gene is TRBV6-1, the J gene TRBJ2-2; no reliable D call. Per the germline V gene, CDR1 is MNHNS and CDR2 is SASEGT. The CDR3 has 13 residues. Trimming pared 10 bases from V and 9 bases from J, leaving 18 bases between. The CDR3 is CATSSRFVRELFF. For the CDR3, the DNA is TGTGCCACCTCATCCCGCTTTGTTAGGGAGCTGTTTTTT.

The sample holds many counts of this clonotype. V is TRBV20-1 and J is TRBJ2-5, with TRBD1 matching 8 bases. The CDR3 spans 14 residues. J lost 7 bases, V lost 5 bases, and 12 bases had no gene match. CDR1 DFQATT and CDR2 SNEGSKA come from the germline V gene (reference sequence). The DNA for the CDR3 is TGCAGTGCTCACCCGACAGGGGTCGGGGGGACCCAGTACTTC. Amino acids: CSAHPTGVGGTQYF.

This clonotype was observed at least ten times. The rearrangement joins TRBV20-1 to TRBJ2-5, with TRBD2 matching over 7 bases. Germline values: CDR1 DFQATT, CDR2 SNEGSKA (reference sequence). This CDR3 is 14 amino acids long. The V gene end was trimmed by 6 bases and the J gene end by 3 bases; junction bases not matched to a gene: 10. The chain's CDR3 is CSASTSLAEETQYF. The CDR3 DNA sequence: TGCAGTGCCTCCACCTCGCTAGCGGAAGAGACCCAGTACTTC.

This clonotype was counted ten times or more. This chain uses TRBV11-2 with TRBJ2-7, with D perhaps matching TRBD2 (5 bases). Trimming removed 3 bases from V and 5 bases from J, with 17 bases in between. This CDR3 has 15 residues. Germline values: CDR1 SGHAT, CDR2 FQNNGV. CDR3 residues: CASSLASGSPHEQYF. The CDR3 bases are TGTGCCAGCAGCTTGGCTTCGGGGAGTCCCCACGAGCAGTACTTC.

A word on this clonotype: A clone one base away is much larger, so this may be a read error. This sequence joins TRBV4-3 and TRBJ2-7; possible D gene TRBD1, 5 bases. The germline V gene encodes CDR1 LGHNA and CDR2 YSLEER. The ends were cut back, 4 bases at V and 0 bases at J, with 13 bases in the middle. This CDR3 region has 15 residues. CDR3 in amino acids: CASSPSGQSSYEQYF. As DNA, the CDR3 is TGCGCCAGCAGCCCCTCAGGGCAGAGCTCCTACGAGCAGTACTTC.

The table lists this clonotype with many counts. The DNA of the CDR3 is TGTGCCAGCAGCCGGACACCCTACGAGCAGTACTTC. It is translated as CASSRTPYEQYF. V usage is TRBV7-2 and J usage is TRBJ2-7; perhaps TRBD1 as D (5 bases). Germline V gene data show CDR1 as SGHTA and CDR2 as FQGNSA. Trimming stripped 5 bases from V and 2 bases from J, with 7 bases between. The CDR3 is 12 residues long.